This T cell receptor beta chain was identified during a study of blood T cell repertoires in COVID-19. About the study: COVID-19 samples from acute and convalescent phases originated in the United States, Italy and Spain. PBMCs, B-cell-depleted T cells, or T cells provided the cDNA or gDNA that made up the material.

With V trimmed by 4 bases and J by 10 bases, 10 bases remained unmatched. The CDR3 extends over 16 amino acids. Germline CDR1 reads SGHTA; CDR2 reads FQGTGA. Original processing methods: Estimates of nucleated cell counts were drawn from the amplification of reference gene primers. Profiled with immunoSEQ multiplex PCR; TCRdb holds only in-frame clones, not every one. That table supplies the V and J calls and clone size; D and trimming were determined from the DNA. The data hold about 68,000 clones, with roughly 85% observed a single time. The sequence was collected from a man aged 45 to 65 with acute or convalescent COVID-19. The chain couples TRBV7-3 to TRBJ2-1; 13 bases map to TRBD2. The sequenced material came from peripheral blood. The CDR3: CASSSTGTSGVGEQFF. The DNA of the CDR3 is TGTGCCAGCAGCTCTACCGGGACTAGCGGGGTCGGGGAGCAGTTCTTC. Based on the CDR3 plus reference TRBV7-3 and TRBJ2-1, the full variable domain is GAGVSQTPSNKVTEKGKYVELRCDPISGHTALYWYRQSLGQGPEFLIYFQGTGAADDSGLPNDRFFAVRPEGSVSTLKIQRTERGDSAVYLCASSSTGTSGVGEQFFGPGTRLTVL.